These 21 T cell receptor beta chains came from one sample sequenced in a study of blood T cells in healthy people across ages. A second PCR of about 6 to 12 cycles used a sample-barcoded 5' primer and a J-beta primer mix. TCRdb re-called the 5' RACE reads with MiXCR, one entry per CDR3 protein. The data contain 850,000 to 1,000,000 distinct CDR3 sequences, roughly 51% of them singletons. Sample: blood. The receptors here all came from a woman between 55 and 75 years old in good health.

The chain links TRBV7-8 to TRBJ2-5; TRBD1 matches 9 bases. The CDR3 is 14 residues long. The V and J ends lost 5 bases and 4 bases, in that order; junction bases with no gene match: 5. Germline lookup yields CDR1 SGHVS and CDR2 FQNEAQ. CDR3 bases: TGTGCCAGCAGCACACTGACAGGGGGAGAGACCCAGTACTTC. It encodes CASSTLTGGETQYF.

The chain carries TRBV15 and TRBJ2-2, with D possibly matching TRBD1 (5 bases). The germline V gene has CDR1 LNHNV and CDR2 YYDKDF (reference sequence). Trimming left V 0 bases short and J 7 bases short, with 21 bases between. CDR3 length: 18 residues. In nucleotides, the CDR3 is TGTGCCACCAGCAGAGATACAGAAGGGCAGGGTCGGAACGGGGAGCTGTTTTTT. As protein: CATSRDTEGQGRNGELFF.

The chain combines TRBV2 with TRBJ2-1; tentatively, D is TRBD1 (5 bases). The CDR3 spans 13 residues. CDR1 is SNHLY, CDR2 FYNNEI, per germline. With 6 bases removed from V and 9 bases from J, the gap between germline ends came to 15 bases. CDR3 in amino acids: CASRIGAVSEQFF. The CDR3 DNA reads TGTGCCAGCAGGATAGGGGCAGTCAGTGAGCAGTTCTTC.

The chain uses TRBV5-1 and TRBJ2-5, with no clear D. CDR3 size: 11 residues. Germline V CDR1 and CDR2: SGHRS, YFSETQ. The V end was cut by 5 bases, the J end by 11 bases, with 13 bases between. The CDR3 spells CASRRINEQYF. The CDR3, as DNA: TGCGCCAGCAGAAGAATAAATGAGCAGTACTTC.

In this sample, this clonotype turned up a few times. The rearrangement uses TRBV7-2 and TRBJ2-5; 11 nucleotides align to TRBD2. Germline lookup yields CDR1 SGHTA and CDR2 FQGNSA. V lost 6 bases and J lost 7; bases outside the gene matches: 7. This CDR3 is 14 amino acids long. This CDR3 is CASRPMTSGTTQYF. Written as DNA, the CDR3 is TGTGCCAGCAGACCAATGACTAGCGGGACGACCCAGTACTTC.

The CDR3 spells CSAAGLAEYNEQFF. The CDR3 DNA follows: TGCAGTGCTGCTGGACTAGCGGAATACAATGAGCAGTTCTTC. V and J are TRBV20-1 and TRBJ2-1; 10 positions agree with TRBD2. The CDR3 consists of 14 residues. The V segment lost 5 bases and the J segment 4 bases; nucleotides outside the gene matches: 5. The germline V gene has CDR1 DFQATT and CDR2 SNEGSKA (reference sequence).

The J gene is TRBJ2-5, the V gene TRBV6-4, with D perhaps TRBD2 (6 bases). The CDR3 is 11 residues long. Trimming cost V 5 bases and J 11 bases, with 12 bases left between them. From germline, CDR1 is MRHNA and CDR2 SNTAGT. In DNA, the CDR3 is TGTGCCAGCAGTCGAGGTCGGGAGCAGTACTTC. Residues: CASSRGREQYF.

This clonotype showed up just a few times. The V call is TRBV12-3 or TRBV12-4, the J call TRBJ1-2, with a weak D call TRBD1 (5 bases). This CDR3 has 15 residues. Trimming stripped 3 bases from V and 6 bases from J, with 17 bases between. The CDR3 here is CASSFLGGVANGYTF. The CDR3 bases are TGTGCCAGCAGTTTCCTCGGGGGGGTGGCTAATGGCTACACCTTC.

This chain links TRBV7-9 with TRBJ2-5, with TRBD2 identical over 12 bases. The J call is in doubt because the DNA end fits TRBJ2-7 better. This CDR3 contains 15 residues. Germline V gene lookup returns CDR1 SEHNR and CDR2 FQNEAQ (reference sequence). CDR3 amino acids: CASSSGLAGRYEQYF. DNA for the CDR3: TGTGCCAGCAGCTCCGGACTAGCGGGAAGATACGAGCAGTACTTC.

The J gene is TRBJ2-3, the V gene TRBV10-3; 11 bases line up with TRBD1. V lost 5 bases, J lost 2 bases, and 6 bases stayed unmatched. Germline CDR1 is ENHRY and CDR2 is SYGVKD. The CDR3 runs 16 residues. The CDR3 nucleotides are TGTGCCATCAGTTCGGGGACAGGGGGGAACACAGATACGCAGTATTTT. This translates into CAISSGTGGNTDTQYF.

This clonotype appeared a few times. V usage is TRBV20-1 and J usage is TRBJ2-7; D is perhaps TRBD1 (6 bases). Per germline, CDR1 DFQATT and CDR2 SNEGSKA (reference sequence). V dropped 5 bases and J dropped 5 bases, with 13 bases sitting between them. The CDR3 loop spans 12 amino acids. CDR3 amino acids: CSAGGPIDEQYF. The CDR3 coding sequence is TGCAGTGCTGGGGGCCCCATCGACGAGCAGTACTTC.

This clonotype was observed many times. The chain recombines TRBV2 with TRBJ2-7; perhaps TRBD2 as D (6 bases). CDR1 is SNHLY and CDR2 is FYNNEI in the germline V gene. V lost 1 base and J 2 bases, leaving 9 bases between the germline ends. This CDR3 has 14 amino acids. In nucleotides, the CDR3 is TGTGCCAGCAGTGAAGAACGGGGGACCTACGAGCAGTACTTC. Protein product: CASSEERGTYEQYF.

This clonotype was seen only a few times. The gene calls are TRBV29-1 and TRBJ2-1; perhaps D is TRBD1 or TRBD2 (5 bases each). Germline CDR1 SQVTM, CDR2 ANQGSEA. The CDR3 extends over 14 amino acids. V gave up 3 bases and J gave up 3 bases, with 12 bases separating them. This CDR3 is CSVEGLALYNEQFF. CDR3 coding DNA: TGCAGCGTTGAGGGGCTAGCCCTCTACAATGAGCAGTTCTTC.

The gene calls are TRBV27 and TRBJ2-1; the D gene is possibly TRBD1 (6 bases). The V gene lost 8 bases and the J gene lost 13 bases, with 9 bases spanning the gap. Germline CDR1 MNHEY, CDR2 SMNVEV (reference sequence). The CDR3 extends over 9 amino acids. The CDR3 spells CASGRGQFF. The CDR3 coding sequence is TGTGCCAGCGGCAGGGGACAGTTCTTC.

The genes are TRBV7-9 and TRBJ2-1; TRBD2 matches at 10 bases. The better agreement between TRBJ2-7 and the DNA end casts doubt on the J call. The CDR3 is 15 amino acids. CDR1 and CDR2 (germline): SEHNR, FQNEAQ (reference sequence). Here the CDR3 reads CASRLLAGGYNEQYF. The CDR3 DNA reads TGTGCCAGCCGACTCTTAGCGGGAGGCTACAATGAGCAGTACTTC.

This sequence joins TRBV9 and TRBJ2-1; tentative D call: TRBD2 (5 bases). V was pared by 1 base and J by 2 bases, with 10 bases between. Germline values: CDR1 SGDLS, CDR2 YYNGEE. This CDR3 is built from 15 residues. The DNA of the CDR3 is TGTGCCAGCAGCGTAATGGGAGACGCCTACAATGAGCAGTTCTTC. Its protein is CASSVMGDAYNEQFF.

The chain recombines TRBV27 with TRBJ2-4; D unresolved. The DNA matches TRBJ2-7 better at its end, which makes the J call doubtful. Germline lookup yields CDR1 MNHEY and CDR2 SMNVEV (reference sequence). The CDR3 contains 16 residues. In DNA, the CDR3 is TGTGCCAGCAGTTTGAGGCCCAGCACCTCCTCTAGCGAGCAGTACTTC. Protein: CASSLRPSTSSSEQYF.

The chain joins TRBV6-2 or TRBV6-3 to TRBJ2-5; D gene uncertain. The tail of the sequence fits TRBJ2-7 better, so the J call may be wrong. There are 13 residues in the CDR3. Germline lookup yields CDR1 MNHEY and CDR2 SVGEGT. The CDR3 DNA reads as TGTGCCAGCACGTCCGGCTACTACTACGAGCAGTACTTC. This sequence encodes CASTSGYYYEQYF.

At least ten counts were recorded for this clonotype. This chain uses TRBV11-2 with TRBJ2-5; no clear D. V was shortened by 0 bases and J by 5 bases, with 4 bases between the two germline ends. The CDR3 contains 12 residues. Germline V lookup: CDR1 SGHAT, CDR2 FQNNGV. CDR3 region: CASSLDRETQYF. The CDR3 DNA follows: TGTGCCAGCAGCTTAGATCGGGAGACCCAGTACTTC.

This chain links TRBV20-1 with TRBJ1-2, with TRBD1 as a possible D gene (5 bases). The V gene's germline CDR1 is DFQATT and CDR2 SNEGSKA (reference sequence). V lost 1 base and J lost 4, with 16 bases in between. This CDR3 spans 15 amino acids. CDR3 in DNA: TGCAGTGCTAGAGTGGAGGGACCCCTCGTCTATGGCTACACCTTC. This sequence encodes CSARVEGPLVYGYTF.

This clonotype occurred a few times. The gene calls are TRBV7-9 and TRBJ2-1; 13 bases map to TRBD2. The CDR3 has 17 residues. V trimming: 4 bases; J trimming: 1 base; junction bases outside the gene matches: 4. The germline gives CDR1 SEHNR, CDR2 FQNEAQ (reference sequence). In nucleotides, the CDR3 is TGTGCCAGCAGCTCAACTAGCGGGAGGGTGTCCTACAATGAGCAGTTCTTC. Translated, it gives CASSSTSGRVSYNEQFF.